A single sample gave rise to the 9 T cell receptor beta chains below, sequenced in a study of cytomegalovirus exposure and HLA in healthy donors. Primers for the PCR totalled 60 Vbeta and 13 Jbeta. The protocol was immunoSEQ multiplex PCR, while the TCRdb copy is restricted to in-frame clones and leaves out a portion. The table lists around 190,000 clones, approximately 82% of them singletons, with 1.7% in the top ten. The sample consisted of PBMCs. Source of these receptors: a man aged 40-55 years in good health and CMV-seropositive.

The rearrangement uses TRBV19 and TRBJ2-1; 11 nucleotides align to TRBD2. V lost 3 bases and J lost 10; bases outside the gene matches: 11. The CDR3 sequence is 16 residues long. Looked up from germline, CDR1 is LNHDA and CDR2 is SQIVND (reference sequence). CDR3 loop: CASSIRLAGGPREQFF. Written as DNA, the CDR3 is TGTGCCAGTAGTATTCGGTTAGCGGGAGGGCCAAGGGAGCAGTTCTTC.

V usage is TRBV20-1 and J usage is TRBJ1-1; no reliable D call. The CDR3 runs to 11 residues. V was shortened by 0 bases and J by 12 bases, with 11 bases between the two germline ends. CDR1 and CDR2 (germline): DFQATT, SNEGSKA (reference sequence). The CDR3 DNA reads TGCAGTGCTAGAGATCCACCGGGTTCTTTCTTT. Its protein is CSARDPPGSFF.

The gene calls are TRBV7-2 and TRBJ2-3; 11 nucleotides agree with TRBD2. Germline V gene data show CDR1 as SGHTA and CDR2 as FQGNSA. This CDR3 contains 17 residues. The V segment lost 3 bases and the J segment 6 bases; nucleotides outside the gene matches: 11. The DNA of the CDR3 is TGTGCCAGCAGCTTGGGTGTTCTAGCGGGAGGAAGTGATACGCAGTATTTT. It yields the protein CASSLGVLAGGSDTQYF.

Regarding this clone: A much larger clone lies a single base off, so this may be a read error. The V call is TRBV6-6, the J call TRBJ1-2; possibly TRBD1 for D (5 bases). Trimming shortened V by 4 bases and J by 0 bases, and 9 bases separated the two germline ends. The CDR3 extends over 14 amino acids. CDR1 is MNHNY, CDR2 SVGAGI, per germline (reference sequence). CDR3 sequence: CASSLQGANYGYTF. In nucleotides, the CDR3 is TGTGCCAGCAGTTTGCAGGGCGCTAACTATGGCTACACCTTC.

This rearrangement joins TRBV5-1 to TRBJ1-1; perhaps TRBD1 as D (5 bases). The CDR3 is made up of 13 amino acids. Per the germline V gene, CDR1 is SGHRS and CDR2 is YFSETQ. V was pared by 5 bases and J by 2 bases, with 10 bases between. The CDR3 nucleotides are TGCGCCAGCAGGCCAGGGCCAAACACTGAAGCTTTCTTT. Its translation: CASRPGPNTEAFF. Full variable domain (missing parts from reference TRBV5-1 and TRBJ1-1): KAGVTQTPRYLIKTRGQQVTLSCSPISGHRSVSWYQQTPGQGLQFLFEYFSETQRNKGNFPGRFSGRQFSNSRSEMNVSTLELGDSALYLCASRPGPNTEAFFGQGTRLTVV.

The chain has TRBV9 and TRBJ2-1; 7 bases are shared with TRBD1. CDR1 and CDR2 (germline): SGDLS, YYNGEE. The CDR3 sequence is 14 residues long. With 4 bases clipped from V and 9 bases from J, the junction kept 10 bases outside the gene matches. The CDR3 spells CASSPTHRGTEQFF. The CDR3 region has the DNA TGTGCCAGCAGCCCCACCCACAGGGGTACTGAGCAGTTCTTC.

The chain links TRBV28 to TRBJ2-7, with D tentatively TRBD2 (6 bases). The CDR3 sequence is 11 residues long. V dropped 4 bases and J dropped 7 bases, with 8 bases sitting between them. Per the germline V gene, CDR1 is MDHEN and CDR2 is SYDVKM. CDR3 nucleotide sequence: TGTGCCAGCAGTTACGGAGGGGAGCAGTACTTC. This gives the protein CASSYGGEQYF.

The CDR3 bases are TGTGCCAGTAGTAGGATTAGCGGGACCTCCTACGAGCAGTACTTC. Translation gives CASSRISGTSYEQYF. The chain links TRBV19 to TRBJ2-7, with 8 bases that match TRBD2. This CDR3 region has 15 residues. The V and J ends lost 4 bases and 0 bases, in that order; junction bases with no gene match: 5. Germline values: CDR1 LNHDA, CDR2 SQIVND (reference sequence).

The chain links TRBV5-1 to TRBJ2-7; possibly TRBD1 for D (5 bases). There are 12 residues in the CDR3. In germline, CDR1 is SGHRS, CDR2 YFSETQ. With 2 bases removed from V and 6 bases from J, the gap between germline ends came to 9 bases. The CDR3 is CASSFTGGEQYF. For the CDR3, the DNA is TGCGCCAGCAGCTTCACAGGTGGCGAGCAGTACTTC.